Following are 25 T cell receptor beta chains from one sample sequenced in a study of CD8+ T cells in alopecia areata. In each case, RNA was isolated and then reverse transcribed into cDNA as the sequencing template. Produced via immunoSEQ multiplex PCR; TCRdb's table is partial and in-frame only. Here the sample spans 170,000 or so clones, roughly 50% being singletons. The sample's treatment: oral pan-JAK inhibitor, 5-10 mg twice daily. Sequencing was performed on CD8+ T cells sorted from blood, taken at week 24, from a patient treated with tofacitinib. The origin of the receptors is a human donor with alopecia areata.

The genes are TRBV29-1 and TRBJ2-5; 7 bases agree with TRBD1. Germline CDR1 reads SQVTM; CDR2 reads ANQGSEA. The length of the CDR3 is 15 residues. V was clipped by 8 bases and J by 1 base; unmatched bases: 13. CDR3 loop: CSTLSPTGVQETQYF. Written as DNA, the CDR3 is TGCAGCACCCTATCACCCACAGGGGTCCAAGAGACCCAGTACTTC.

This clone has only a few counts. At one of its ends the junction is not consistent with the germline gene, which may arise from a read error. The CDR3 loop is CASSQEWGTSEKLFF. CDR3 bases: TGTGCCAGCAGCCAAGAATGGGGGACTAGTGAAAAACTGTTTTTT. The rearrangement joins TRBV14 to TRBJ1-4; D is possibly TRBD1 (5 bases). Germline V gene data show CDR1 as SGHDN and CDR2 as FVKESK. This CDR3 is built from 15 residues.

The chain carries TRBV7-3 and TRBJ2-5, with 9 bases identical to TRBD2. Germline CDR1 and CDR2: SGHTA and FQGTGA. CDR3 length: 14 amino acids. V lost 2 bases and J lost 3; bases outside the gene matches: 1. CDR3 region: CASSLLAGEETQYF. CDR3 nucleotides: TGTGCCAGCAGCTTATTAGCGGGGGAAGAGACCCAGTACTTC.

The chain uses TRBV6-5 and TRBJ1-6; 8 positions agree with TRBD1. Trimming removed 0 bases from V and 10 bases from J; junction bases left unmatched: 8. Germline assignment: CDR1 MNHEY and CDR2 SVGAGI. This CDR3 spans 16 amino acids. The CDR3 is CASSYSPTGQGSPLHF. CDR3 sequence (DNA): TGTGCCAGCAGTTACTCACCGACTGGACAGGGATCACCCCTCCACTTT.

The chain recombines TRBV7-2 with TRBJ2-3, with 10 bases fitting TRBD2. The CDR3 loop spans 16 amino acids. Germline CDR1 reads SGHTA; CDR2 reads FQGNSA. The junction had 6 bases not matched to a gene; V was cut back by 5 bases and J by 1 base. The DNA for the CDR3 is TGTGCCAGCAGCCACAGCGGGGGGGCACGCACAGATACGCAGTATTTT. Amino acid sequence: CASSHSGGARTDTQYF.

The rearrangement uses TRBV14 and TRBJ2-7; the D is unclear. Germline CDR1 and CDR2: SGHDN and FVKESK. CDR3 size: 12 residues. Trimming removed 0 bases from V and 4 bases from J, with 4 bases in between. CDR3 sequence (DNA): TGTGCCAGCAGCCAAGAGTTTTACGAGCAGTACTTC. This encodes CASSQEFYEQYF.

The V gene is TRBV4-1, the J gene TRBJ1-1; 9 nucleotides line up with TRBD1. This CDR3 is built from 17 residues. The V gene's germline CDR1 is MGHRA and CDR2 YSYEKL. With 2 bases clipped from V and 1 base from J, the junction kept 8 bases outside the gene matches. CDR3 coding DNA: TGCGCCAGCAGCCAAACTTTGGGGACAGGGCAGAACACTGAAGCTTTCTTT. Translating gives CASSQTLGTGQNTEAFF.

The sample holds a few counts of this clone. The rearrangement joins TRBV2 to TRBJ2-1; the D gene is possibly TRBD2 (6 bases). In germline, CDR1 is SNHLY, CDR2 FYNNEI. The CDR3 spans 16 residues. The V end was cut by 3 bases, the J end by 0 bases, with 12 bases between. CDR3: CASSDQGGSSYNEQFF. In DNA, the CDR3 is TGTGCCAGCAGTGATCAGGGAGGAAGCTCCTACAATGAGCAGTTCTTC. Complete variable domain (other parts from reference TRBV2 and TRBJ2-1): EPEVTQTPSHQVTQMGQEVILRCVPISNHLYFYWYRQILGQKVEFLVSFYNNEISEKSEIFDDQFSVERPDGSNFTLKIRSTKLEDSAMYFCASSDQGGSSYNEQFFGPGTRLTVL.

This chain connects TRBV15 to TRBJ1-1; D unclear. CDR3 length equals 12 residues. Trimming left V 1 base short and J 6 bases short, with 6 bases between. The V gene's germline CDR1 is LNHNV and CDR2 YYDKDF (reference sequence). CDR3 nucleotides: TGTGCCACCAGCAGAGGGACGGCTGAAGCTTTCTTT. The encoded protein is CATSRGTAEAFF.

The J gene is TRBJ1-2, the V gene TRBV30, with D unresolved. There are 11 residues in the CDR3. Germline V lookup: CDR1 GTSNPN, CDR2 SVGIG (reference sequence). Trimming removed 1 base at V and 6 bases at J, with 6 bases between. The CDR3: CAWSGVNGYTF. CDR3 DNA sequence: TGTGCCTGGAGTGGAGTCAATGGCTACACCTTC.

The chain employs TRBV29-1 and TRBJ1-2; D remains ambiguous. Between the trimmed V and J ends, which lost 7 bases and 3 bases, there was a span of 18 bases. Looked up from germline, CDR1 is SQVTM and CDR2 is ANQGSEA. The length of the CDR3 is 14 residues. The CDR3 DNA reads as TGCAGCGCAATCACTACCACAGTGGACTATGGCTACACCTTC. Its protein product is CSAITTTVDYGYTF. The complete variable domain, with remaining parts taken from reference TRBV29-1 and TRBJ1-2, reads SAVISQKPSRDICQRGTSLTIQCQVDSQVTMMFWYRQQPGQSLTLIATANQGSEATYESGFVIDKFPISRPNLTFSTLTVSNMSPEDSSIYLCSAITTTVDYGYTFGSGTRLTVV.

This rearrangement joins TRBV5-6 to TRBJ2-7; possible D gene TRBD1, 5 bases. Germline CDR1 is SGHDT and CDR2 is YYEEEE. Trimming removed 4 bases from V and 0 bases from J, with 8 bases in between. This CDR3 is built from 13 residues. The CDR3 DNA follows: TGTGCCAGCAGCCCGGACAACTCCTACGAGCAGTACTTC. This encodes CASSPDNSYEQYF.

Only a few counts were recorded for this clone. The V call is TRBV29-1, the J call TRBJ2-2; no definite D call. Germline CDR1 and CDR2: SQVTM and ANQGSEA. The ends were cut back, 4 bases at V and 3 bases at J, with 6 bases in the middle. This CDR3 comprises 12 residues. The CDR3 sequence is CSVVSDTGELFF. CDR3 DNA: TGCAGCGTTGTTTCAGACACCGGGGAGCTGTTTTTT.

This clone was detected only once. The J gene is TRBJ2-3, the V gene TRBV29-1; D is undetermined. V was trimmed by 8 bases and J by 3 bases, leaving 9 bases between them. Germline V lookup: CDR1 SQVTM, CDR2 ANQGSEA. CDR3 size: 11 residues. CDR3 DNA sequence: TGCAGCCTTGGGATGACAGATACGCAGTATTTT. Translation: CSLGMTDTQYF.

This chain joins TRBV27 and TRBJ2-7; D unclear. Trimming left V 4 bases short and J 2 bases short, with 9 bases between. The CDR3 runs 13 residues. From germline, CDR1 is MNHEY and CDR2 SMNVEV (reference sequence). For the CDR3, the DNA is TGTGCCAGCAGTTCGATTGGAGCCTACGAGCAGTACTTC. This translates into CASSSIGAYEQYF.

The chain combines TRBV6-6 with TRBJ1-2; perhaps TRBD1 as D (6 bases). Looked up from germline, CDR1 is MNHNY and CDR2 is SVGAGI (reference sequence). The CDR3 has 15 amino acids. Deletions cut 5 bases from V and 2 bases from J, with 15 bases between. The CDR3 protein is CASSQLRTENYGYTF. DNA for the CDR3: TGTGCCAGCAGTCAACTTCGGACAGAAAACTATGGCTACACCTTC.

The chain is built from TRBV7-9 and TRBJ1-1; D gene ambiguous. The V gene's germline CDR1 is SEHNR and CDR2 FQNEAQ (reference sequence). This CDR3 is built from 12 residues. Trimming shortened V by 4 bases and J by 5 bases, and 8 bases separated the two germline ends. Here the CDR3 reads CASSYATTEAFF. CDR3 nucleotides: TGTGCCAGCAGCTACGCAACGACTGAAGCTTTCTTT.

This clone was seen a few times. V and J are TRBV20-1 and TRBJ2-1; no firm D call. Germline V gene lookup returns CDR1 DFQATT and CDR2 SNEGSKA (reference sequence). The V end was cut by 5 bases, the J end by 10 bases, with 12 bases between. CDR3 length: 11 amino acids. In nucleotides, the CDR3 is TGCAGTGCTCATTTGGTGGGAGAGCAGTTCTTC. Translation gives CSAHLVGEQFF.

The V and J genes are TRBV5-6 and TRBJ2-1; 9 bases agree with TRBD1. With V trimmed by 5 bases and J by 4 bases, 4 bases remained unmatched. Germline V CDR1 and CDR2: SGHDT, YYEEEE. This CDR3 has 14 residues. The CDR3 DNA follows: TGTGCCAGCAGTTTTGGGACAGGGTACAATGAGCAGTTCTTC. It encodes CASSFGTGYNEQFF. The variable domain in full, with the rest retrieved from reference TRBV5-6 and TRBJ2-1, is DAGVTQSPTHLIKTRGQQVTLRCSPKSGHDTVSWYQQALGQGPQFIFQYYEEEERQRGNFPDRFSGHQFPNYSSELNVNALLLGDSALYLCASSFGTGYNEQFFGPGTRLTVL.

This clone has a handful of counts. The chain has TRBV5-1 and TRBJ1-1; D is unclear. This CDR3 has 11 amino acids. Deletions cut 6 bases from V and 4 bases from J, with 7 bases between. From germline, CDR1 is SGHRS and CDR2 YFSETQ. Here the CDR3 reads CASTFGTEAFF. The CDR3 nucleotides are TGCGCCAGCACCTTCGGCACTGAAGCTTTCTTT.

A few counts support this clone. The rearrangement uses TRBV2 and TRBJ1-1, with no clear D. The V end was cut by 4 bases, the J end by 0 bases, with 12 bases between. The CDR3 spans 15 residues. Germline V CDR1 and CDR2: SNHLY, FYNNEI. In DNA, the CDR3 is TGTGCCAGCAGTGGTGTGTGGCGAATGAACACTGAAGCTTTCTTT. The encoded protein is CASSGVWRMNTEAFF.

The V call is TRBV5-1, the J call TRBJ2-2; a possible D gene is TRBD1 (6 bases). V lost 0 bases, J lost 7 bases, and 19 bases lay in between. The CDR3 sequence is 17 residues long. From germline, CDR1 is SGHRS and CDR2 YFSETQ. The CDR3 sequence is CASSLGPGHRVYGELFF. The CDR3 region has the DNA TGCGCCAGCAGCTTGGGTCCGGGACACAGAGTTTACGGGGAGCTGTTTTTT. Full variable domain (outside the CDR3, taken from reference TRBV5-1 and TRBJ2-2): KAGVTQTPRYLIKTRGQQVTLSCSPISGHRSVSWYQQTPGQGLQFLFEYFSETQRNKGNFPGRFSGRQFSNSRSEMNVSTLELGDSALYLCASSLGPGHRVYGELFFGEGSRLTVL.

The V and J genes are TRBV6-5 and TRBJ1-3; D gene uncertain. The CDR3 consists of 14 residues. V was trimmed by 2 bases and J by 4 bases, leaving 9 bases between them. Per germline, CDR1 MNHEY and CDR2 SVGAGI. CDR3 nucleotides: TGTGCCAGCAGTTACAGTCCCACAGGAAACACCATATATTTT. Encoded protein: CASSYSPTGNTIYF.

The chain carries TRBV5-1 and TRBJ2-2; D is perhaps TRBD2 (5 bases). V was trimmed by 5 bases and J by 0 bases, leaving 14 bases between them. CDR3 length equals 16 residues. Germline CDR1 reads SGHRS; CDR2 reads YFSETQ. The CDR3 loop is CASRDWPLSNTGELFF. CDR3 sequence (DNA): TGCGCCAGCAGGGACTGGCCCCTTTCGAACACCGGGGAGCTGTTTTTT. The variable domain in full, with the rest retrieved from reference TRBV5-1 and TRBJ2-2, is KAGVTQTPRYLIKTRGQQVTLSCSPISGHRSVSWYQQTPGQGLQFLFEYFSETQRNKGNFPGRFSGRQFSNSRSEMNVSTLELGDSALYLCASRDWPLSNTGELFFGEGSRLTVL.

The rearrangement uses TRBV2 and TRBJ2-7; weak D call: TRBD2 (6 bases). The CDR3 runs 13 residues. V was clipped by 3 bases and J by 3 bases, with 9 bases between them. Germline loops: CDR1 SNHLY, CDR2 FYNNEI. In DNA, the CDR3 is TGTGCCAGCAGTGACCGGGGGAACTACGAGCAGTACTTC. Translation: CASSDRGNYEQYF.